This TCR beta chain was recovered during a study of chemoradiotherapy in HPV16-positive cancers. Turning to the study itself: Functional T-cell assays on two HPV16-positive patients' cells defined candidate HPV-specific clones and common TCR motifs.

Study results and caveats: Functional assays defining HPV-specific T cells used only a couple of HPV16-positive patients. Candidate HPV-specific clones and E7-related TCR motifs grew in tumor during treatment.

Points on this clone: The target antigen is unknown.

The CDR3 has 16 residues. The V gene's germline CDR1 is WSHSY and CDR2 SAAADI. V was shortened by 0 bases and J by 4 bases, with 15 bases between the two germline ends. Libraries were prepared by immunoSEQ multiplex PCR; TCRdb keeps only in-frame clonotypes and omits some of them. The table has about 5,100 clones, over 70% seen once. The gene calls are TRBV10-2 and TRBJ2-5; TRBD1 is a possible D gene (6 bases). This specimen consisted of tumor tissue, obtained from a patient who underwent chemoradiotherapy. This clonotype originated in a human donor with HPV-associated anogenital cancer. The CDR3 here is CASSESGAWLGETQYF. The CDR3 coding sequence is TGCGCCAGCAGTGAGTCGGGGGCCTGGCTGGGAGAGACCCAGTACTTC.